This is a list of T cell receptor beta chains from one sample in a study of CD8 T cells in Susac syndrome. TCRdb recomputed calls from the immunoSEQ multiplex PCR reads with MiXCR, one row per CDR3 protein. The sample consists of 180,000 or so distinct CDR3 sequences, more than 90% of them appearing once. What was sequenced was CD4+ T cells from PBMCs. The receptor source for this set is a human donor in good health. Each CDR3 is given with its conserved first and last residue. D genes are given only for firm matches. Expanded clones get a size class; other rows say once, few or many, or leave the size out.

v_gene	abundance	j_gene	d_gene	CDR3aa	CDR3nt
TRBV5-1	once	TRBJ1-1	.	CASSTHARTMNTEAFF	TGCGCCAGCAGCACCCACGCCAGGACGATGAACACTGAAGCTTTCTTT
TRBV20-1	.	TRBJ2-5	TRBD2	CSARPSGGPEETQYF	TGCAGTGCTAGACCTAGCGGGGGGCCCGAAGAGACCCAGTACTTC
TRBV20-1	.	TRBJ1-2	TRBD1	CSALDRTYSTF	TGCAGTGCTCTGGACAGGACCTATAGTACCTTC
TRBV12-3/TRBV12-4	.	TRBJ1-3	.	CASSPQGQGNTIYF	TGTGCCAGCAGTCCCCAAGGACAGGGAAACACCATATATTTT
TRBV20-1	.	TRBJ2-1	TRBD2	CSASLAGGYNEQFF	TGCAGTGCTAGCCTGGCGGGGGGATACAATGAGCAGTTCTTC
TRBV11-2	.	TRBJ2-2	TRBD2	CASSLRAGVTGELFF	TGTGCCAGCAGCTTAAGAGCGGGGGTCACCGGGGAGCTGTTTTTT
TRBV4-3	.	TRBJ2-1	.	CATPGTSNNEQFF	TGCGCCACTCCCGGGACTTCCAACAATGAGCAGTTCTTC
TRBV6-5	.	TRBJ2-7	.	CASGAGLSYEQYF	TGTGCCAGCGGGGCGGGCCTCTCCTACGAGCAGTACTTC
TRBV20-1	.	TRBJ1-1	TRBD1	CSARTGAGNTEAFF	TGCAGTGCTAGAACAGGGGCCGGGAACACTGAAGCTTTCTTT
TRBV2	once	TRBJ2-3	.	CASRVRDTQYF	TGTGCCAGCAGGGTCAGGGATACGCAGTATTTT
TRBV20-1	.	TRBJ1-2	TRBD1	CSARSGTGDYGYTF	TGCAGTGCTCGATCCGGGACAGGGGACTATGGCTACACCTTC
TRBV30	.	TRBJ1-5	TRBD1	CAWSYGTGGLQPQHF	TGTGCCTGGAGTTACGGGACAGGGGGTCTTCAGCCCCAGCATTTT
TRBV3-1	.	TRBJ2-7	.	CASSQDRSQGTGIHEQYF	TGTGCCAGCAGCCAAGATCGGTCTCAGGGGACGGGTATCCACGAGCAGTACTTC
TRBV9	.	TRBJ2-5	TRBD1	CASSGAGTGKTQYF	TGTGCCAGCAGCGGTGCCGGGACAGGGAAGACCCAGTACTTC
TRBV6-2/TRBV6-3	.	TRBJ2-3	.	CASSYGRAVSTDTQYF	TGTGCCAGCAGTTACGGGCGGGCAGTTAGCACAGATACGCAGTATTTT
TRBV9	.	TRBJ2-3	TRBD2	CASSVDGRLAGEVQYF	TGTGCCAGCAGCGTAGATGGGAGACTAGCGGGGGAAGTGCAGTATTTT
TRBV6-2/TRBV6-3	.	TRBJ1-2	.	CASSVLGYGYTF	TGTGCCAGCAGTGTTCTAGGGTATGGCTACACCTTC
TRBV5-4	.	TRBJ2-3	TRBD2	CASSSSGGRDTQYF	TGTGCCAGCAGCTCGTCGGGGGGGCGAGATACGCAGTATTTT
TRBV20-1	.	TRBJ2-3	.	CSARDPLEGSTDTQYF	TGCAGTGCTAGAGACCCCTTGGAGGGATCAACAGATACGCAGTATTTT
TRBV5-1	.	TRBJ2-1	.	CASSLDQGLIEGPEQFF	TGCGCCAGCAGTTTGGATCAGGGGCTTATTGAGGGTCCTGAGCAGTTCTTC
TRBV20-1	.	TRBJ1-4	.	CSARVRTGINEKLFF	TGCAGTGCTAGAGTTAGGACGGGAATTAATGAAAAACTGTTTTTT
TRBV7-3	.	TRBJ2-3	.	CASSLMVGGDTQYF	TGTGCCAGCAGCTTAATGGTGGGCGGAGATACGCAGTATTTT
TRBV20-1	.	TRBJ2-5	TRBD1	CSAQTGAETQYF	TGCAGTGCCCAGACAGGGGCAGAGACCCAGTACTTC
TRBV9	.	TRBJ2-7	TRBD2	CASSVSTSGFVDEQYF	TGTGCCAGCAGCGTATCGACTAGCGGGTTTGTGGACGAGCAGTACTTC
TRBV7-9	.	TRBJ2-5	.	CASSLVGWRKPYF	TGTGCCAGCAGCTTAGTGGGCTGGCGGAAGCCGTACTTC
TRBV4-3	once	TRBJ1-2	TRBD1	CASSQARGPNYGYTF	TGCGCCAGCAGCCAAGCCAGGGGGCCTAACTATGGCTACACCTTC
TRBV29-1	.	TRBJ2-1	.	CSAGTGNRNEQFF	TGCAGCGCCGGGACGGGGAACCGCAATGAGCAGTTCTTC
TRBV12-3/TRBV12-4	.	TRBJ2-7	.	CASSLEGVQQYF	TGTGCCAGCAGTTTAGAGGGAGTACAGCAGTACTTC
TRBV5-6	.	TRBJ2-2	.	CASSFGYGNTGELFF	TGTGCCAGCAGCTTCGGTTACGGGAACACCGGGGAGCTGTTTTTT
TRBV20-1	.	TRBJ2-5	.	CSARHDRRETQYF	TGCAGTGCTAGACACGACAGGAGGGAGACCCAGTACTTC
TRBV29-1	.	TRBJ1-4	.	CSVLQAGVDEKLFF	TGCAGCGTGCTTCAGGCGGGAGTGGACGAAAAACTGTTTTTT
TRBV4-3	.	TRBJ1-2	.	CASSLEQGHGYTF	TGCGCCAGCAGCCTTGAACAGGGCCATGGCTACACCTTC
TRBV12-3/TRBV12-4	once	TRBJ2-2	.	CASGTGELFF	TGTGCCAGCGGGACCGGGGAGCTGTTTTTT
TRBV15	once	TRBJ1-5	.	CATSPQGSNQPQHF	TGTGCCACCAGCCCACAGGGAAGCAATCAGCCCCAGCATTTT
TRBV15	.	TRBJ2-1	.	CATSTPGHSSYNEQFF	TGTGCCACCAGCACGCCGGGACACAGCTCCTACAATGAGCAGTTCTTC
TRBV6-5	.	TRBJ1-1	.	CASSSGERMNTEAFF	TGTGCCAGCAGTTCAGGGGAAAGGATGAACACTGAAGCTTTCTTT
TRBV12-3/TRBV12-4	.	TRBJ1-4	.	CASAVDYEKLFF	TGTGCCAGCGCAGTCGATTATGAAAAACTGTTTTTT
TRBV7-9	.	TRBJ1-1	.	CASSLEGNKNTEAFF	TGTGCCAGCAGCTTAGAAGGGAACAAGAACACTGAAGCTTTCTTT
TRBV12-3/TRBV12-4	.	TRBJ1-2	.	CASSFMGNYGYTF	TGTGCCAGCAGTTTTATGGGGAACTATGGCTACACCTTC
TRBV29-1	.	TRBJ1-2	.	CSVVEPGTGYTF	TGCAGCGTTGTGGAGCCAGGGACGGGCTACACCTTC
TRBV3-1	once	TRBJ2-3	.	CASSQGPDTQYF	TGTGCCAGCAGCCAGGGACCAGATACGCAGTATTTT
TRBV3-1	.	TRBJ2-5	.	CASSQVVKTQYF	TGTGCCAGCAGCCAAGTGGTGAAGACCCAGTACTTC